Reported below is one T cell receptor beta chain. The data were produced by immunoSEQ multiplex PCR, yet TCRdb's version contains in-frame clones alone and is incomplete. Of 150,000 to 200,000 clones listed, over 75% are singletons. The data originate from a study of blood T cell repertoires in COVID-19. Across the whole study: The United States, Italy and Spain supplied acute and convalescent COVID-19 samples. From T cells, B-cell-depleted T cells, or PBMCs came the material, which was cDNA or gDNA.

Germline V CDR1 and CDR2: MNHEY, SVGAGI. The V and J ends lost 5 bases and 8 bases respectively, with 15 bases between them. CDR3 length equals 14 residues. In terms of age and location, participants ranged from roughly 18 to 95 years and lived in roughly 22 US areas. Recovered status in Cohort 3 required two negative PCRs, clearance, or symptom resolution. This chain joins TRBV6-5 and TRBJ1-4; tentative D call: TRBD1 (5 bases). Sequencing input: PBMCs or T cells enriched from blood (not recorded which). The sequence was obtained from a man in his fifties or sixties who had recovered from COVID-19. The CDR3 DNA sequence: TGTGCCAGCAGTCCCGGCGGGGCGAAGGAAAAACTGTTTTTT. Protein product: CASSPGGAKEKLFF.